This TCR beta chain was obtained from a study of blood T cell repertoires in COVID-19. At the level of the study: The United States, Italy and Spain supplied acute and convalescent COVID-19 samples.

Authors' methods: Amplification of reference gene primers provided the estimated nucleated cell counts. Profiling relied on immunoSEQ multiplex PCR, and the TCRdb table lists in-frame clones only, not all of them. That table gives V, J and clone size, and the DNA gave D and trimming. Of 90,000 to 130,000 clones in the sample, 80% to 85% were seen once. Germline CDR1 reads MDHEN; CDR2 reads SYDVKM. The CDR3 consists of 14 residues. Trimming shortened V by 5 bases and J by 2 bases, and 12 bases separated the two germline ends. This receptor was obtained from a man aged 70-80 years with acute or convalescent COVID-19. The sample was peripheral blood. The V gene is TRBV28, the J gene TRBJ1-2; D not certain. The chain's CDR3 is CASSPVALNYGYTF. DNA of the CDR3: TGTGCCAGCAGTCCAGTGGCCTTGAACTATGGCTACACCTTC.